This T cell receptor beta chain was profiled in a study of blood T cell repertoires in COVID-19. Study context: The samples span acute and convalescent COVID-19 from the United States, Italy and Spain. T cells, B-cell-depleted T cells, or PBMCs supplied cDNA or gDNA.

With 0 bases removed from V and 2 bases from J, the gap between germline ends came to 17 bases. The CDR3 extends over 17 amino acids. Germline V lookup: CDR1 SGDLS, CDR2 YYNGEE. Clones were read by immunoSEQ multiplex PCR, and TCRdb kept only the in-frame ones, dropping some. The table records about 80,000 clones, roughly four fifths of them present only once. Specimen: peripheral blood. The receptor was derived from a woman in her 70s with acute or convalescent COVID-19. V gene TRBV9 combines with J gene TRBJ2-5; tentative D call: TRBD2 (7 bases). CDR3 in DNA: TGTGCCAGCAGCGTAGCTACGGGGGGCTTGGGTCAAGAGACCCAGTACTTC. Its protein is CASSVATGGLGQETQYF.